The clone carrying this TCR beta chain came up a few times. Antigen specificity is unknown. With a J-beta primer mix and a sample-barcoded 5' primer, a second PCR ran about 7 to 11 cycles. Unique molecular identifiers of 12 random nucleotides labeled each cDNA. TCRdb re-called the 5' RACE reads with MiXCR, one entry per CDR3 protein. This table holds some 550,000 distinct CDR3 sequences, roughly 43% found once. These data belong to a study of blood T cells in healthy people across ages. Overall study findings and caveats: Significant beta diversity loss was already apparent by age approximately 36, declining roughly linearly.

Every sample had a minimum of 6.5 million PBMCs isolated. The germline CDR1 and CDR2 sequences are SEHNR and FQNEAQ (reference sequence). The CDR3 is 14 amino acids. V lost 1 base and J 2 bases, leaving 9 bases between the germline ends. Specimen: blood. The TCR sequence derives from a man older than 75 in good health. This rearrangement joins TRBV7-9 to TRBJ2-7; D unresolved. Here the CDR3 reads CASSLVVATYEQYF. The CDR3 DNA sequence: TGTGCCAGCAGCTTAGTCGTCGCCACCTACGAGCAGTACTTC.